This is a list of T cell receptor beta chains from one sample in a study of blood T cell repertoires in COVID-19. Produced via immunoSEQ multiplex PCR; TCRdb's table is partial and in-frame only. This table holds approximately 59,000 clones, roughly three quarters found once. Specimen: peripheral blood. The source is a man aged 80 or over with acute or convalescent COVID-19. CDR3s include the opening cysteine and the closing phenylalanine or tryptophan. A D gene is named only where the DNA matches it firmly. Part of the rows lack a size; the others show once, few, many or a class for expanded clones.

J	D	size	V	CDR3
TRBJ2-7	NA	NA	TRBV7-2	CASSPRTGRDFEQYF
TRBJ2-6	NA	NA	TRBV4-1	CASSQVMDISGANVLTF
TRBJ2-6	TRBD2	NA	TRBV10-3	CAISDGGRSGANVLTF
TRBJ2-3	NA	NA	TRBV24-1	CATSSSTDTQYF
TRBJ2-2	TRBD1	NA	TRBV7-9	CASSSGQGGWELFF
TRBJ1-6	TRBD1	NA	TRBV14	CASRIGTANSPLHF
TRBJ2-1	TRBD2	NA	TRBV10-3	CAISGTIAGARNEQFF
TRBJ1-5	TRBD1	NA	TRBV28	CASSPTGYGWQPQHF
TRBJ2-2	TRBD1	few	TRBV24-1	CATSEEDRGRGGELFF
TRBJ2-1	NA	once	TRBV5-5	CASSPTPLQGLNEQFF
TRBJ1-1	NA	NA	TRBV24-1	CATSDWGGNTEAFF